This TCR beta chain was retrieved from a study of post-analysis software for immune sequencing data. For the study at large: Included among the disease courses, which were recorded for the cohort, were relapsing-remitting, secondary progressive and progressive-relapsing multiple sclerosis.

Carried by the TCR beta cDNA libraries were unique molecular identifiers. Input of about 0.85 to 10 million T cells yielded 400,000 to 550,000 cDNA molecules. TCRdb redid the calling of the PCR reads with MiXCR, one entry per CDR3 protein. This table has roughly 400,000 distinct CDR3 sequences, approximately 39% appearing once. Concerning this clonotype itself: Its target is not known. Germline is not matched at one junction end, which may reflect a read error.

Study outcomes and limitations: Controls significantly exceeded multiple sclerosis patients in normalized Chao1 diversity.

The receptor was isolated from a girl aged 2 to 9 with multiple sclerosis. Sequencing used blood.

The CDR3 DNA reads as TGTGCCAGCAGCCGAATCTGGGACAGGCGAACCCCAGCGTTCGGGGCCAACGGCCTGACTTTC. It translates to CASSRIWDRRTPAFGANGLTF. This rearrangement joins TRBV12-3 or TRBV12-4 to TRBJ2-6; 8 bases line up with TRBD1. The CDR3 sequence is 21 residues long.